These T cell receptor beta chains were read from a single sample in a study of blood T cell repertoires in COVID-19. Sequencing used immunoSEQ multiplex PCR; TCRdb keeps in-frame clones, though not all of them. The data hold approximately 150,000 clones, with more than 75% observed a single time. The material sequenced was peripheral blood. The receptors stem from a woman in her 50s with acute or convalescent COVID-19. The CDR3 runs from the conserved cysteine through the conserved F or W. The D gene is left open where the match is weak. A row's size may be missing; if present it is once, few, many or a size class.

j_call cdr3_length d_call clone_size v_call cdr3_aa cdr3_nt
TRBJ2-3 17 TRBD2 - TRBV6-2/TRBV6-3 CASSYPTAGGPLDTQYF TGTGCCAGCAGTTACCCCACGGCGGGGGGGCCGTTAGATACGCAGTATTTT
TRBJ1-1 14 - - TRBV19 CASSTKGRGTEAFF TGTGCCAGTAGTACCAAGGGCCGGGGCACTGAAGCTTTCTTT
TRBJ1-6 15 TRBD1 - TRBV3-1/TRBV3-2 CASSQRDSPGSPLHF TGTGCCAGCAGCCAGCGGGACAGCCCTGGATCACCCCTCCACTTT
TRBJ2-7 14 TRBD2 - TRBV28 CASTSGGGTYEQYF TGTGCCAGCACCTCTGGCGGGGGAACCTACGAGCAGTACTTC
TRBJ1-2 14 TRBD1 - TRBV3-1/TRBV3-2 CASSQLDRGHGYTF TGTGCCAGCAGCCAGCTGGACAGGGGGCACGGCTACACCTTC
TRBJ1-2 12 - - TRBV12-3/TRBV12-4 CASSFQVDGYTF TGTGCCAGCAGTTTTCAAGTAGATGGCTACACCTTC
TRBJ2-3 13 - - TRBV7-3 CASSQEPADTQYF TGTGCCAGCAGCCAGGAACCAGCAGATACGCAGTATTTT
TRBJ2-7 15 TRBD2 - TRBV6-5 CASSRTSGSSYEQYF TGTGCCAGCAGCAGGACTAGCGGATCCTCCTACGAGCAGTACTTC
TRBJ2-5 14 - - TRBV5-1 CASSATRPGETQYF TGCGCCAGCAGCGCCACTAGACCGGGAGAGACCCAGTACTTC
TRBJ1-6 15 TRBD1 few TRBV5-1 CASSPDRGDNSPLHF TGCGCCAGCAGCCCGGACAGGGGCGATAATTCACCCCTCCACTTT
TRBJ1-1 13 - - TRBV7-2 CASSLDTGPDAFF TGTGCCAGCAGCTTAGATACAGGCCCTGACGCTTTCTTT
TRBJ2-1 15 - - TRBV4-2 CASSQDLSRSSEQFF TGTGCCAGCAGCCAAGACCTCTCTAGGAGCAGTGAGCAGTTCTTC
TRBJ1-2 14 TRBD1 - TRBV27 CASSKTGGAYGYTF TGTGCCAGCAGTAAGACAGGGGGCGCTTATGGCTACACCTTC
TRBJ2-1 11 - - TRBV20-1 CRAGSNNEQFF TGTCGTGCCGGGTCCAACAATGAGCAGTTCTTC
TRBJ2-2 14 - - TRBV6-6 CASSSGQFTGELFF TGTGCCAGCAGTAGCGGACAGTTCACCGGGGAGCTGTTTTTT
TRBJ1-2 13 - - TRBV9 CASSAQQGGGYTF TGTGCCAGCAGCGCTCAACAGGGTGGCGGCTACACCTTC
TRBJ1-2 16 - once TRBV27 CASSRGSRALMGGYTF TGTGCCAGCAGTAGAGGGAGCCGCGCCCTCATGGGTGGCTACACCTTC
TRBJ1-5 16 TRBD1 - TRBV28 CASSPARGQGGQPQHF TGTGCCAGCAGTCCAGCCCGAGGACAGGGGGGTCAGCCCCAGCATTTT
TRBJ1-6 15 - - TRBV6-2/TRBV6-3 CASSFWGPNNSPLHF TGTGCCAGCAGTTTCTGGGGGCCAAATAATTCACCCCTCCACTTT
TRBJ2-1 16 - - TRBV7-3 CASSAAGTTGINEQFF TGTGCCAGCAGTGCCGCCGGGACCACAGGGATAAATGAGCAGTTCTTC
TRBJ1-4 14 - - TRBV5-1 CASSLGLTNEKLFF TGCGCCAGCAGCTTGGGGCTAACTAATGAAAAACTGTTTTTT
TRBJ2-6 16 - - TRBV5-1 CASSPPGDSGANVLTF TGCGCCAGCAGCCCCCCGGGGGACTCTGGGGCCAACGTCCTGACTTTC
TRBJ2-3 14 TRBD2 - TRBV27 CASSLWTSSDTQYF TGTGCCAGCAGTCTGTGGACTAGTTCAGATACGCAGTATTTT
TRBJ2-1 15 TRBD2 - TRBV11-3 CASSRGAGSYNEQFF TGTGCCAGCAGCAGGGGAGCGGGGTCCTACAATGAGCAGTTCTTC
TRBJ2-7 14 TRBD2 - TRBV5-5 CASSYPGGRDEQYF TGTGCCAGCAGCTACCCGGGGGGAAGGGACGAGCAGTACTTC
TRBJ2-7 12 TRBD1 - TRBV7-6 CASSLGTAEQYF TGTGCCAGCAGCCTCGGGACAGCTGAGCAGTACTTC
TRBJ1-2 12 - - TRBV3-1/TRBV3-2 CASSQGGGRHTF TGTGCCAGCAGCCAAGGGGGGGGCCGCCACACCTTC
TRBJ1-5 15 TRBD1 - TRBV18 CASSLGQGKVQPQHF TGTGCCAGCTCACTCGGACAGGGGAAGGTTCAGCCCCAGCATTTT
TRBJ1-5 15 - - TRBV5-8 CASSEDSMYHQPQHF TGTGCCAGCAGCGAGGACAGTATGTATCATCAGCCCCAGCATTTT
TRBJ1-2 14 - - TRBV3-1/TRBV3-2 CASSQEIGGYGYTF TGTGCCAGCAGCCAAGAGATAGGGGGCTATGGCTACACCTTC
TRBJ2-1 15 TRBD2 - TRBV5-1 CASSLELAGGYEQFF TGCGCCAGCAGCTTGGAACTAGCGGGGGGGTATGAGCAGTTCTTC
TRBJ1-6 14 - few TRBV19 CASSMGGRGSPLHF TGTGCCAGTAGTATGGGGGGGCGAGGATCACCCCTCCACTTT
TRBJ2-2 17 - - TRBV7-7 CASSPQVLGSGAGELFF TGTGCCAGCAGCCCCCAGGTACTAGGGAGCGGTGCCGGGGAGCTGTTTTTT
TRBJ1-2 14 TRBD1 - TRBV2 CASSERGTGDGYTF TGTGCCAGCAGTGAACGCGGGACAGGGGATGGCTACACCTTC
TRBJ1-1 15 - - TRBV11-2 CASKVGTQTSSVAFF TGTGCCAGCAAGGTCGGGACTCAAACTTCTAGTGTAGCTTTCTTT
TRBJ1-6 16 - - TRBV5-5 CASSELSDNEISPLHF TGTGCCAGCAGCGAATTATCGGACAACGAAATTTCACCCCTCCACTTT
TRBJ2-7 14 - - TRBV7-9 CASSPRTASYEQYF TGTGCCAGCAGCCCTAGGACTGCGTCCTACGAGCAGTACTTC
TRBJ2-5 16 TRBD1 - TRBV7-2 CASSLNGQGARETQYF TGTGCCAGCAGCTTAAATGGACAGGGGGCGCGAGAGACCCAGTACTTC
TRBJ1-1 13 TRBD1 - TRBV11-3 CASSPTPGGEAFF TGTGCCAGCAGCCCTACCCCAGGGGGTGAAGCTTTCTTT
TRBJ2-1 15 TRBD1 - TRBV7-7 CASSLGQGEPNEQFF TGTGCCAGCAGCTTAGGGCAGGGGGAACCCAATGAGCAGTTCTTC
TRBJ1-5 14 - - TRBV3-1/TRBV3-2 CASSPKGTSQPQHF TGTGCCAGCAGCCCTAAGGGGACTAGTCAGCCCCAGCATTTT
TRBJ1-2 14 - - TRBV29-1 CSVQTRRGSEGYTF TGCAGCGTTCAAACCCGAAGGGGATCGGAGGGCTACACCTTC
TRBJ2-3 17 TRBD2 - TRBV5-1 CASSPGLAGEGTDTQYF TGCGCCAGCAGCCCTGGACTAGCGGGGGAGGGCACAGATACGCAGTATTTT
TRBJ2-7 15 TRBD2 - TRBV7-8 CASSRSGGSSYEQYF TGTGCCAGCAGCCGTAGCGGGGGTAGCTCCTACGAGCAGTACTTC
TRBJ2-3 11 - - TRBV28 CASSFADTQYF TGTGCCAGCAGTTTCGCAGATACGCAGTATTTT
TRBJ1-2 15 - - TRBV12-5 CASGLVPGQPYGYTF TGTGCTAGTGGTTTGGTTCCGGGTCAGCCCTATGGCTACACCTTC
TRBJ2-3 14 - - TRBV9 CASSRGGGTDTQYF TGTGCCAGCAGCAGAGGGGGGGGCACAGATACGCAGTATTTT
TRBJ2-3 13 TRBD2 few TRBV19 CASRLAASDTQYF TGTGCCAGCCGACTAGCGGCTTCAGATACGCAGTATTTT
TRBJ1-2 14 - - TRBV9 CASSAPGVWYGYTF TGTGCCAGCAGCGCACCGGGGGTTTGGTATGGCTACACCTTC
TRBJ2-1 15 - - TRBV7-2 CASSLAGGPYNEQFF TGTGCCAGCAGCTTAGCAGGGGGACCGTACAATGAGCAGTTCTTC
TRBJ2-5 15 TRBD1 - TRBV20-1 CSASSGQIYQETQYF TGCAGTGCTAGTTCGGGACAGATATACCAAGAGACCCAGTACTTC
TRBJ2-1 18 TRBD2 - TRBV9 CASSQSGTSGGDYNEQFF TGTGCCAGCAGCCAAAGCGGGACTAGCGGGGGGGATTACAATGAGCAGTTCTTC
TRBJ1-1 15 TRBD1 - TRBV4-3 CASSQGRTGGKRAFF TGCGCCAGCAGCCAAGGGAGGACAGGGGGAAAAAGGGCTTTCTTT